This T cell receptor beta chain was sequenced during a study of graft-versus-host responses after intestinal transplantation. Overall study: Recipients uniformly received anti-thymocyte globulin induction, followed by tacrolimus and steroids for 3 to 4 years. Whole-study findings and limits: Patients who carried graft-donor T cell macrochimerism also had high graft-versus-host to host-versus-graft clonal ratios in their allografts. Detection of GvH clones occurred in recipient marrow, and some had their first appearance in ileum or blood.

As to this clone: Its specificity is not known.

Sequencing was performed with immunoSEQ multiplex PCR; in TCRdb, only in-frame clones are kept and a portion is missing. The table has some 83,000 clones, around 92% seen once; the top ten hold more than 0.075%. Trimming shortened V by 3 bases and J by 7 bases, and 17 bases separated the two germline ends. Germline lookup yields CDR1 SGHRS and CDR2 YFSETQ. This CDR3 contains 15 residues. This receptor was taken from a human donor who received an intestinal transplant. This chain connects TRBV5-1 to TRBJ2-1; possible D gene TRBD1, 5 bases. The sequences come from unstimulated CD4+ T cells sorted from spleen or lymph node cells, collected before intestinal transplant. The CDR3 region has the DNA TGCGCCAGCAGCTACATGGACAAGCCCAGGAATGAGCAGTTCTTC. Protein product: CASSYMDKPRNEQFF.